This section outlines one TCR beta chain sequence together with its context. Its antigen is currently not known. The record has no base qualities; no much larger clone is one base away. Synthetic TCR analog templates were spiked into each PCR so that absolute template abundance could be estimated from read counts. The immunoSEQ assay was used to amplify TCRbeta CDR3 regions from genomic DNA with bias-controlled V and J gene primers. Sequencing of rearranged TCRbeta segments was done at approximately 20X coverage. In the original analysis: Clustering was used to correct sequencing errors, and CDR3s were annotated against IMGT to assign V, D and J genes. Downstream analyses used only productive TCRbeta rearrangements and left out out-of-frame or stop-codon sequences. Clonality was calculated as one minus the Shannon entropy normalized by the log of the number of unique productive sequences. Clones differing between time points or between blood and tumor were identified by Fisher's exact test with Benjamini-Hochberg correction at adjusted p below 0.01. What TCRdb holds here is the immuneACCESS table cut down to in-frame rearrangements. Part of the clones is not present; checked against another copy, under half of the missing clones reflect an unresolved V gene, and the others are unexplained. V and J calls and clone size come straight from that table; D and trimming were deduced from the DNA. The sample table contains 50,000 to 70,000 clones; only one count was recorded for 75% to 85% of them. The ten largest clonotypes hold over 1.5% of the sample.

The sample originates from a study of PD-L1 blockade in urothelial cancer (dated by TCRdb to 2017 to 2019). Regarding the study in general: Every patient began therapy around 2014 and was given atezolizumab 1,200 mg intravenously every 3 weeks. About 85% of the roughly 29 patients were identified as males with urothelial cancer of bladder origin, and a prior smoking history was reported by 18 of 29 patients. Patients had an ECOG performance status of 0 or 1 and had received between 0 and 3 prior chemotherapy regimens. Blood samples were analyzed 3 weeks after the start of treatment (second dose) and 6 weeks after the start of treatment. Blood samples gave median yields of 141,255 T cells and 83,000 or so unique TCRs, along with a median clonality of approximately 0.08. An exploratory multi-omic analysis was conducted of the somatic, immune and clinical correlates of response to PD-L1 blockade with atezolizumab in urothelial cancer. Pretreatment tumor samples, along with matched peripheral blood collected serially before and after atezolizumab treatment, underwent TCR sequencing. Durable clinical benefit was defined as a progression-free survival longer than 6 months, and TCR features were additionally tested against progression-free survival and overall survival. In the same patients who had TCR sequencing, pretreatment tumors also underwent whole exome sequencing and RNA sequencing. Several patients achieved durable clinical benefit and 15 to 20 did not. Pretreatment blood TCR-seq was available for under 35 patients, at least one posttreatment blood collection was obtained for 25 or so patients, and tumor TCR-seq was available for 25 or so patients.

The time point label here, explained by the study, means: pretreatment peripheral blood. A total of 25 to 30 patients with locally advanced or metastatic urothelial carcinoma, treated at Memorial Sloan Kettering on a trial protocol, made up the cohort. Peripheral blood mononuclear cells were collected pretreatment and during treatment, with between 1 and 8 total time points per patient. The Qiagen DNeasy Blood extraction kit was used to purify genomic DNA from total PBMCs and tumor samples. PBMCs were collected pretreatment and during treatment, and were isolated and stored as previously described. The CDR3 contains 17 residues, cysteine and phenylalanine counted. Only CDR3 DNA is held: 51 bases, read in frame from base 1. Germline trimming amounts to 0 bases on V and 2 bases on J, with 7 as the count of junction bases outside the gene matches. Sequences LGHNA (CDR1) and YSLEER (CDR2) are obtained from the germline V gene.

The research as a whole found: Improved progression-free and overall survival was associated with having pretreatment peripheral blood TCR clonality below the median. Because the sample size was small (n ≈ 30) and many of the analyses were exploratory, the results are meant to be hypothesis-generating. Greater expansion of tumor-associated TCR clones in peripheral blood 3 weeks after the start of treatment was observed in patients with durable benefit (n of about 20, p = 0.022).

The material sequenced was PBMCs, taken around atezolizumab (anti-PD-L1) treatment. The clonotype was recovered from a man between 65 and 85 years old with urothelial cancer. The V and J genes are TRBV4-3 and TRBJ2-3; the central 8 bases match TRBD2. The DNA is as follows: TGCGCCAGCAGCCAAGATCTAGCGGGCTACTTCACAGATACGCAGTATTTT. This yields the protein CASSQDLAGYFTDTQYF.